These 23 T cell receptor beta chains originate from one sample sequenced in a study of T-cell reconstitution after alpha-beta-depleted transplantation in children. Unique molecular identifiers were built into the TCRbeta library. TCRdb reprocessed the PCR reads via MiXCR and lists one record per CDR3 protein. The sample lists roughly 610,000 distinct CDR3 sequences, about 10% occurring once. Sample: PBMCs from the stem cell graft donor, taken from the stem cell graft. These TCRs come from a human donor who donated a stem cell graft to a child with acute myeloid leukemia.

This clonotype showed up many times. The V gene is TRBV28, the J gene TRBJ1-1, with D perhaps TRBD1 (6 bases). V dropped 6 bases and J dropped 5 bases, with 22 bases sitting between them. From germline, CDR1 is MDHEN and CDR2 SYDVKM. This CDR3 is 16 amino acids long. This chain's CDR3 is CASSSSHRALGTEAFF. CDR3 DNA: TGTGCCAGCAGCTCTTCTCACAGGGCCTTGGGTACTGAAGCTTTCTTT.

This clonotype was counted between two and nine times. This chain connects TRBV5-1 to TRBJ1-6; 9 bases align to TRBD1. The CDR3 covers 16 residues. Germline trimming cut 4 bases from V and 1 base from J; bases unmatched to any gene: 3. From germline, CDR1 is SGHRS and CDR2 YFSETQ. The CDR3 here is CASSGGQGSYNSPLHF. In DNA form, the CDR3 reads TGCGCCAGCAGCGGGGGACAGGGATCCTATAATTCACCCCTCCACTTT.

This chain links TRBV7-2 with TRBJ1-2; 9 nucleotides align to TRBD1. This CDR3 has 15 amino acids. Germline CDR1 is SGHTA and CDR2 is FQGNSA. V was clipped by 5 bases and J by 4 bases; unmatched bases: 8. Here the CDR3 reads CASSPTGGDPYGYTF. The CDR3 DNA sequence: TGTGCCAGCAGCCCAACAGGGGGCGATCCCTATGGCTACACCTTC.

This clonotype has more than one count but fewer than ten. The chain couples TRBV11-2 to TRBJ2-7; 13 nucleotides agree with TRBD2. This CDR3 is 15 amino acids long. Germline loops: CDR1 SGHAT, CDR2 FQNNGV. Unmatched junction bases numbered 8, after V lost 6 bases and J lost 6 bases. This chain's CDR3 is CASSPGLAGASEQYF. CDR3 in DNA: TGTGCCAGCAGTCCCGGACTAGCGGGGGCCTCCGAGCAGTACTTC. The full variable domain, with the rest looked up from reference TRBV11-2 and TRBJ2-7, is EAGVAQSPRYKIIEKRQSVAFWCNPISGHATLYWYQQILGQGPKLLIQFQNNGVVDDSQLPKDRFSAERLKGVDSTLKIQPAKLEDSAVYLCASSPGLAGASEQYFGPGTRLTVT.

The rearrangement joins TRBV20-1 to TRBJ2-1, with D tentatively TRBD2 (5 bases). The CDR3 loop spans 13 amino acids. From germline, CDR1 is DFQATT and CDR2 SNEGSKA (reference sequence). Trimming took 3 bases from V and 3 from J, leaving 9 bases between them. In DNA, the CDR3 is TGCAGTGCTAGGCGGGCCAGCTACAATGAGCAGTTCTTC. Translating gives CSARRASYNEQFF.

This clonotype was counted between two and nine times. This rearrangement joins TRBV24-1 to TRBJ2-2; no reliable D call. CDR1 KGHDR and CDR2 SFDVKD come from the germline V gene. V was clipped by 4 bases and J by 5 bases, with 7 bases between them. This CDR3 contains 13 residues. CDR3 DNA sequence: TGTGCCACCAGTGACGGGCGAACCGGGGAGCTGTTTTTT. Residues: CATSDGRTGELFF.

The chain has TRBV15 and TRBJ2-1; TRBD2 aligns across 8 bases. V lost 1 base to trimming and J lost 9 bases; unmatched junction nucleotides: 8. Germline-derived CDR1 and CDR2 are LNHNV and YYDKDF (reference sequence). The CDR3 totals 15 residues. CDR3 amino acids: CATSRGGTRDSEQFF. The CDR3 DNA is TGTGCCACCAGCAGAGGAGGGACTAGGGATAGTGAGCAGTTCTTC.

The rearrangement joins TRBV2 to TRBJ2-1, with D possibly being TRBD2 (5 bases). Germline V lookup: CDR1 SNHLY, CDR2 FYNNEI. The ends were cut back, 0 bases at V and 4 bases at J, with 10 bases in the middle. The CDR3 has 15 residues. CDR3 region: CASSEALARYNEQFF. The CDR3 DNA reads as TGTGCCAGCAGTGAAGCTCTAGCCCGGTACAATGAGCAGTTCTTC.

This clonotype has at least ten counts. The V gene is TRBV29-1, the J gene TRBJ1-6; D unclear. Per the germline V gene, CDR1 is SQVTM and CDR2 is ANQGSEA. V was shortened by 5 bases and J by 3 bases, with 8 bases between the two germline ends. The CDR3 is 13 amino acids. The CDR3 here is CSVMTNYNSPLHF. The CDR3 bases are TGCAGCGTTATGACCAACTATAATTCACCCCTCCACTTT.

The CDR3 here is CATSRPGAVYEQYF. In DNA form, the CDR3 reads TGTGCCACCAGCAGACCGGGGGCGGTTTACGAGCAGTACTTC. The rearrangement joins TRBV15 to TRBJ2-7, with D perhaps assigned TRBD1 or TRBD2 (6 bases each). Germline assignment: CDR1 LNHNV and CDR2 YYDKDF (reference sequence). This CDR3 has 14 amino acids. Trimming shortened V by 2 bases and J by 4 bases, and 12 bases separated the two germline ends.

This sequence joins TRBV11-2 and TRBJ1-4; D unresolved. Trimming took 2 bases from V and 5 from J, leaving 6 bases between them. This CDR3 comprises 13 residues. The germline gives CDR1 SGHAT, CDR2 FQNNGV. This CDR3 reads CASSLHTNEKLFF. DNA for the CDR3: TGTGCCAGCAGCTTACACACCAATGAAAAACTGTTTTTT.

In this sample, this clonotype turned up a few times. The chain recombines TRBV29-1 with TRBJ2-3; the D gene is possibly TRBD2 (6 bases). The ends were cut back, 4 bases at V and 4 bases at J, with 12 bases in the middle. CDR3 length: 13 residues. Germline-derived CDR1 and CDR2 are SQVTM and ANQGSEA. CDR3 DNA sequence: TGCAGCGTTGCTAGCGACGGGTCAGATACGCAGTATTTT. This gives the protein CSVASDGSDTQYF.

CDR3 nucleotide sequence: TGTGCCTGGATCTCATTAGCGGGATCTCGGCAGTTCTTC. Protein sequence: CAWISLAGSRQFF. The chain links TRBV30 to TRBJ2-1, with TRBD2 matching over 8 bases. Germline-derived CDR1 and CDR2 are GTSNPN and SVGIG (reference sequence). The CDR3 is 13 amino acids. Losses at the gene ends were 4 bases for V and 12 bases for J; bases not matched to a gene: 11.

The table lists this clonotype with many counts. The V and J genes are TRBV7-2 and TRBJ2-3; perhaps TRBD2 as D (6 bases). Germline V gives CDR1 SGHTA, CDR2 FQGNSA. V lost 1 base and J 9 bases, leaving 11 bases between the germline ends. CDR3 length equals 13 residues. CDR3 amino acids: CASSLDGTVTQYF. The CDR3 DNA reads TGTGCCAGCAGCTTAGATGGGACTGTCACGCAGTATTTT. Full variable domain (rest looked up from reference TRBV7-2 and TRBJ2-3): GAGVSQSPSNKVTEKGKDVELRCDPISGHTALYWYRQSLGQGLEFLIYFQGNSAPDKSGLPSDRFSAERTGGSVSTLTIQRTQQEDSAVYLCASSLDGTVTQYFGPGTRLTVL.

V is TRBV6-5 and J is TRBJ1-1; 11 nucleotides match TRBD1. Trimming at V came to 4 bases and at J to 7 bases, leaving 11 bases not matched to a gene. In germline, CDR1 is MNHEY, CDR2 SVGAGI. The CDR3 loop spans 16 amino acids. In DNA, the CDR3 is TGTGCCAGCAGTTCCCCGGGACAGGGGGTAAGAGGTGAAGCTTTCTTT. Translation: CASSSPGQGVRGEAFF.

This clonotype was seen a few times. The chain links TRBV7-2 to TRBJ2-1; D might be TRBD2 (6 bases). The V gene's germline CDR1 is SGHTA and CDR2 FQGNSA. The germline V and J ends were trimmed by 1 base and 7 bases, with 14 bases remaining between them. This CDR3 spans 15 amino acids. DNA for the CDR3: TGTGCCAGCAGCTTAGGCCTAGCGAGTATGAATGAGCAGTTCTTC. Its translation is CASSLGLASMNEQFF.

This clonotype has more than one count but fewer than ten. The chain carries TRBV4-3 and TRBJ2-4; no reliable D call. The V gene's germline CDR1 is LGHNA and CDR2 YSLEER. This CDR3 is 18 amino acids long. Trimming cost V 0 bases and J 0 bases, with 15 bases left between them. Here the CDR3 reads CASSQDGSSGLAKNIQYF. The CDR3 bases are TGCGCCAGCAGCCAAGATGGGTCCTCCGGGTTAGCCAAAAACATTCAGTACTTC.

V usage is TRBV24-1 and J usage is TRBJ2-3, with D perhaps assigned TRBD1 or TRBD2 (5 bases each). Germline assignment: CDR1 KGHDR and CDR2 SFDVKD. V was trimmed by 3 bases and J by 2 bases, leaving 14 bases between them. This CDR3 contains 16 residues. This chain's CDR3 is CATSDQTGRPTDTQYF. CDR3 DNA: TGTGCCACCAGTGATCAGACGGGACGTCCCACAGATACGCAGTATTTT.

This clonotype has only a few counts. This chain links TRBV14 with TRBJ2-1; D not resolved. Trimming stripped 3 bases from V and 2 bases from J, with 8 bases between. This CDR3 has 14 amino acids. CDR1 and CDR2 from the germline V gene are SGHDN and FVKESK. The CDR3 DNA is TGTGCCAGCAGCCACCGACTGACCTACAATGAGCAGTTCTTC. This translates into CASSHRLTYNEQFF.

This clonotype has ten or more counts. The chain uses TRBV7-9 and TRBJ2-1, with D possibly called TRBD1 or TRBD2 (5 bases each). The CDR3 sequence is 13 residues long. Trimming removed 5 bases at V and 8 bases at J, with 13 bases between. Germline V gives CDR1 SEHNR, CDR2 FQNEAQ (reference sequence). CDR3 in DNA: TGTGCCAGCAGCCCCAAGGGACCCTATGAGCAGTTCTTC. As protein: CASSPKGPYEQFF.

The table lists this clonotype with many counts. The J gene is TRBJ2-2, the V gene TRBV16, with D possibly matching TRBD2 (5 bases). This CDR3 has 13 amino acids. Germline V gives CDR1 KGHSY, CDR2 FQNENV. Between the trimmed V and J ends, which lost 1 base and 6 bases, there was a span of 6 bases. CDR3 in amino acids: CASSQFGAGELFF. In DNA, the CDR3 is TGTGCCAGCAGCCAATTCGGGGCCGGGGAGCTGTTTTTT. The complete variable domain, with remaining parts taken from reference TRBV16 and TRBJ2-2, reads GEEVAQTPKHLVRGEGQKAKLYCAPIKGHSYVFWYQQVLKNEFKFLISFQNENVFDETGMPKERFSAKCLPNSPCSLEIQATKLEDSAVYFCASSQFGAGELFFGEGSRLTVL.

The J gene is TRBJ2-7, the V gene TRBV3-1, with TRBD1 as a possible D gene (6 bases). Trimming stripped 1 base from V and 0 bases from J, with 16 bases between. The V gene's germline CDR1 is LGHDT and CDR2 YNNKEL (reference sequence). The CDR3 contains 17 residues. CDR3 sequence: CASSQARQDSASYEQYF. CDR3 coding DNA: TGTGCCAGCAGCCAAGCTAGACAGGACTCTGCCTCCTACGAGCAGTACTTC.

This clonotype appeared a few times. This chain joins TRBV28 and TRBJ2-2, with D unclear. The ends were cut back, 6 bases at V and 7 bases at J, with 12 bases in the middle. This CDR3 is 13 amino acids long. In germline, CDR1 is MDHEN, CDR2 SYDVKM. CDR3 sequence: CASSLARIGELFF. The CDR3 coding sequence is TGTGCCAGCAGCCTCGCTAGGATCGGGGAGCTGTTTTTT.